Each of the 8 T cell receptor beta chains below was sequenced from the same sample in a study of tumor-infiltrating lymphocytes in primary liver carcinoma. Total RNA (roughly 530 ng) served as template for TCR beta cDNA synthesis primed by a constant-region primer. Researchers made the TCR beta libraries by running three nested multiplex PCR rounds with slightly modified ARM-PCR. Researchers ran the first two PCR rounds for approximately 10 cycles each with TRBV1-TRBV30 forward primers and a C-beta reverse primer. A single record per CDR3 protein comes from TCRdb applying MiXCR to the multiplex PCR reads. The table includes tens of thousands of distinct CDR3 sequences, around 66% detected once. Scientists recovered RNA and DNA together from roughly 20-30 mg of unsorted bulk tissue. The specimen was liver tumor tissue from sampling region 2. Specified subset: tumor region T2, inferior pole. These receptors were collected from a man in his forties with primary liver carcinoma and hepatitis B virus infection.

Ten or more counts support this clonotype. The rearrangement joins TRBV13 to TRBJ2-3, with TRBD2 matching 7 bases. The germline gives CDR1 PRHDT, CDR2 FYEKMQ (reference sequence). Trimming cost V 6 bases and J 1 base; bases outside gene matches: 7. This CDR3 region has 15 residues. The CDR3 DNA reads as TGTGCCAGCAGTCAAGGAGGGAGGGGCACAGATACGCAGTATTTT. Translating it yields CASSQGGRGTDTQYF.

A note on this clonotype: One end of the junction fails to match germline, which may point to a read error. The chain couples TRBV12-3 or TRBV12-4 to TRBJ2-7; 8 nucleotides line up with TRBD2. CDR3 length: 15 residues. CDR3 in amino acids: CASSTLAGGPYKQYF. The CDR3 region has the DNA TGTGCCAGCAGCACCCTAGCGGGTGGACCCTACAAGCAGTACTTC.

Regarding this clonotype: Germline and junction disagree at one end, which may indicate a read error. V is TRBV11-3 and J is TRBJ1-1; D not certain. The CDR3 contains 13 residues. Germline CDR1 and CDR2: SGHNT and YENEEA. CDR3 amino acids: CAGSLSVNTEASF. CDR3 coding DNA: TGTGCCGGCAGCTTATCAGTTAACACTGAAGCTTCCTTT.

For this clonotype: Sequence at one end of the junction differs from germline and may be a read error. The genes are TRBV29-1 and TRBJ2-1, with TRBD1 matching over 10 bases. This CDR3 has 15 residues. Germline V gives CDR1 SQVTM, CDR2 ANQGSEA. CDR3 loop: CSVEFETGGFYEQLF. CDR3 DNA sequence: TGCAGCGTTGAGTTCGAGACAGGGGGCTTCTATGAGCAGCTCTTC.

In regard to this clonotype: Sequence at one end of the junction differs from germline and may be a read error. The J gene is TRBJ2-1, the V gene TRBV5-1, with 7 bases fitting TRBD2. The germline gives CDR1 SGHRS, CDR2 YFSETQ. CDR3 length: 14 amino acids. CDR3: CTSSWGGTWDEHFF. CDR3 in DNA: TGCACCAGCAGCTGGGGGGGGACTTGGGATGAGCACTTCTTC.

In its sample, this clonotype ranks as medium-sized. V is TRBV29-1 and J is TRBJ2-3; TRBD2 matches 9 bases. Losses at the gene ends were 7 bases for V and 4 bases for J; bases not matched to a gene: 9. The CDR3 runs 14 residues. Germline CDR1 SQVTM, CDR2 ANQGSEA. The CDR3 DNA sequence: TGCAGCGCTGAGGGTAGCGGGAGTGCAGATACGCAGTATTTT. This sequence encodes CSAEGSGSADTQYF.

Comment on this clonotype: One junction end disagrees with the germline gene, perhaps due to a read error. The rearrangement uses TRBV10-3 and TRBJ2-1; 9 bases map to TRBD2. The CDR3 totals 15 residues. CDR1 and CDR2 from the germline V gene are ENHRY and SYGVKD. The CDR3 sequence is CVNRASGISYNEQFF. CDR3 DNA: TGTGTCAACAGGGCTAGCGGGATCTCCTACAATGAGCAATTCTTC.

A remark on this clonotype: Compared with germline, one end of the junction differs, possibly owing to a read error. This rearrangement joins TRBV29-1 to TRBJ1-2; no clear D. CDR1 and CDR2 from the germline V gene are SQVTM and ANQGSEA. This CDR3 spans 13 amino acids. CDR3: CSVVGNRGYGYIF. The CDR3 coding sequence is TGCAGCGTTGTGGGCAATAGAGGCTATGGCTACATCTTC.